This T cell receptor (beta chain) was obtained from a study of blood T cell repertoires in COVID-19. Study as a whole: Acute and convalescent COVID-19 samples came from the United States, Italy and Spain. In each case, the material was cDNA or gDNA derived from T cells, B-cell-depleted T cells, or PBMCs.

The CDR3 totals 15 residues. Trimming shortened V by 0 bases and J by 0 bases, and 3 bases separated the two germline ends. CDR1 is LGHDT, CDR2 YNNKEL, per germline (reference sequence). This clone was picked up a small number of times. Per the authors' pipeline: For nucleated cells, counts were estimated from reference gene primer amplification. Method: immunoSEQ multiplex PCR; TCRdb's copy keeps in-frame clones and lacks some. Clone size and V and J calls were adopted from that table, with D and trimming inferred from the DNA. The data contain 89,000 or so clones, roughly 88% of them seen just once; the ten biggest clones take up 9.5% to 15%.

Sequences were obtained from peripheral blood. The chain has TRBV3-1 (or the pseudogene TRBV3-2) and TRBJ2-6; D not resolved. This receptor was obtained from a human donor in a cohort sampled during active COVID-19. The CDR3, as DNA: TGTGCCAGCAGCCAAGACAGCTCTGGGGCCAACGTCCTGACTTTC. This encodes CASSQDSSGANVLTF.